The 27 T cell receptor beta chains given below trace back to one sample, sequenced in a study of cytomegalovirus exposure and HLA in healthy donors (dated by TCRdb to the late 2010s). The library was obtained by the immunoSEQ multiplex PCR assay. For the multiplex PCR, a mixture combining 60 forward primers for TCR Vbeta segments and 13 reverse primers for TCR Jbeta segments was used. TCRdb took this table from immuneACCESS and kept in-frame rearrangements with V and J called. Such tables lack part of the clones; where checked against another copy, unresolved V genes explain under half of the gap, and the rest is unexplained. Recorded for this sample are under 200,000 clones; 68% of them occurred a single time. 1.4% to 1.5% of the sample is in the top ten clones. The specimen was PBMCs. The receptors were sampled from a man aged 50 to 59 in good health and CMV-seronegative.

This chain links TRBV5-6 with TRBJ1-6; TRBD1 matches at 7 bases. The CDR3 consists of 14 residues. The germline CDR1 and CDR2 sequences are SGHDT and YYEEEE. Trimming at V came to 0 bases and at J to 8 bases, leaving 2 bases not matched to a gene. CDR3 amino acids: CASSLDRGDSPLHF. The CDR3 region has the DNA TGTGCCAGCAGCTTGGACAGGGGAGATTCACCCCTCCACTTT.

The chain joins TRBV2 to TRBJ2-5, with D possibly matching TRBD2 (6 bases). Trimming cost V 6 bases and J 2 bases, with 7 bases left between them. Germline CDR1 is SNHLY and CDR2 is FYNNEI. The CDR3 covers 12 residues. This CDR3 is CASRRGQETQYF. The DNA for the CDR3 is TGTGCCAGCAGACGGGGGCAAGAGACCCAGTACTTC.

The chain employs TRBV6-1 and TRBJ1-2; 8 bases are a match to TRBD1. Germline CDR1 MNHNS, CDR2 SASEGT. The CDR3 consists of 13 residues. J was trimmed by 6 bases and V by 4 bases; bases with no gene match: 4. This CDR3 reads CASSGTGKDGYTF. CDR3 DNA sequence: TGTGCCAGCAGTGGGACAGGGAAGGATGGCTACACCTTC.

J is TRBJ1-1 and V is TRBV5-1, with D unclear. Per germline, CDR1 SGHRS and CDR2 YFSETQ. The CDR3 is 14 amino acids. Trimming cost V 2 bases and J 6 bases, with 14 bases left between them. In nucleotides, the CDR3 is TGCGCCAGCAGCTTTAAGACCCAGGTACCTGAAGCTTTCTTT. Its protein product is CASSFKTQVPEAFF.

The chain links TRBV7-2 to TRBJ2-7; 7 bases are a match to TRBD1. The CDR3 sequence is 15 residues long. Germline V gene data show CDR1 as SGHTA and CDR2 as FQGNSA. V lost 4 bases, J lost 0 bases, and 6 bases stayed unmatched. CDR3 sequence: CASSSGTDPSYEQYF. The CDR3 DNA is TGTGCCAGCAGCTCCGGGACAGACCCCTCCTACGAGCAGTACTTC.

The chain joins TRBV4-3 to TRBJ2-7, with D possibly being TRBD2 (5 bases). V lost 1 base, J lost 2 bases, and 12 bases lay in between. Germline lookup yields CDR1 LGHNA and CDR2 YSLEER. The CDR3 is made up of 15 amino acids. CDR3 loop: CASSQVTSGAYEQYF. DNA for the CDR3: TGCGCCAGCAGCCAAGTCACCTCCGGGGCCTACGAGCAGTACTTC.

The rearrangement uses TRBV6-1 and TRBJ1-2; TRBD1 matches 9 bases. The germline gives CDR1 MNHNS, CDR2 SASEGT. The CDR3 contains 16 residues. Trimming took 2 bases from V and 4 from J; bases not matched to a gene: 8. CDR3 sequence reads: CASSERGRTGVYGYTF. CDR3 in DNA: TGTGCCAGCAGTGAAAGGGGGAGGACAGGGGTCTATGGCTACACCTTC.

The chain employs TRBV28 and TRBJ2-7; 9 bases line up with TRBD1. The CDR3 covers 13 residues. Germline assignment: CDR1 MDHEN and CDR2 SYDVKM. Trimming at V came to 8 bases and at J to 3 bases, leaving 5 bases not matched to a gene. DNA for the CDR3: TGTGCCAGCCGAGGACAGGGGATCTACGAGCAGTACTTC. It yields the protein CASRGQGIYEQYF.

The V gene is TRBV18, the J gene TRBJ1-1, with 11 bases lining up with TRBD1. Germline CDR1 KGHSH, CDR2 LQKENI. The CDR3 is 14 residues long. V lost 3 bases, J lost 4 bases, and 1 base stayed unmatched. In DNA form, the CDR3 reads TGTGCCAGCTCACCTGGGACAGGGGGCACTGAAGCTTTCTTT. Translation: CASSPGTGGTEAFF.

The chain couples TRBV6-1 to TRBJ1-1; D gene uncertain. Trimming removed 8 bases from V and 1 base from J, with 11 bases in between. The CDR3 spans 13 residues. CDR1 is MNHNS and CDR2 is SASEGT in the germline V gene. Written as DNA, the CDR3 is TGTGCCAGCCAATTGATGGCGAACACTGAAGCTTTCTTT. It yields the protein CASQLMANTEAFF.

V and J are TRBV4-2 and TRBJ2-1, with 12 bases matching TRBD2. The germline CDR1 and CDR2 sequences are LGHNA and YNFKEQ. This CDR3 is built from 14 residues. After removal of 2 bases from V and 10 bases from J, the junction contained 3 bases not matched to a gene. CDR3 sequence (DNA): TGTGCCAGCAGCCAAAGGCTAGCGGGAGGGGAGCAGTTCTTC. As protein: CASSQRLAGGEQFF.

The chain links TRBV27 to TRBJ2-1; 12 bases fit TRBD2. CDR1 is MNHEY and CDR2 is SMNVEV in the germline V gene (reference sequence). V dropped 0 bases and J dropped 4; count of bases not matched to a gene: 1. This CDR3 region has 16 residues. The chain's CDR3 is CASSLSTSGGYNEQFF. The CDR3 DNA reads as TGTGCCAGCAGTTTATCGACTAGCGGGGGTTACAATGAGCAGTTCTTC.

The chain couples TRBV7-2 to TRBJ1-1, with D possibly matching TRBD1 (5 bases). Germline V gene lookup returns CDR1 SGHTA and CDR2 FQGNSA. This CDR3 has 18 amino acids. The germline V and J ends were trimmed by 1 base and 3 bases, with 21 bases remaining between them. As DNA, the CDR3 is TGTGCCAGCAGCTTAGGATTCTTCAGGTGGCCGGGGGACACTGAAGCTTTCTTT. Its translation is CASSLGFFRWPGDTEAFF.

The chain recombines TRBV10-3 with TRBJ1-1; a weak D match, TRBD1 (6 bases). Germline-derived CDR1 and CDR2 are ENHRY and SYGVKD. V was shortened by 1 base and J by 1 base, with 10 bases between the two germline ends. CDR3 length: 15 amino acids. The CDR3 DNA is TGTGCCATCAGTGAGTTCACAGGGCCGAACACTGAAGCTTTCTTT. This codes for CAISEFTGPNTEAFF.

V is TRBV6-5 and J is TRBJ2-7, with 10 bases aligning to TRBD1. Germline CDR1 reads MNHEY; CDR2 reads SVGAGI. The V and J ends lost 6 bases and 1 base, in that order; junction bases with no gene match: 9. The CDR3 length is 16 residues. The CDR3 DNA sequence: TGTGCCAGCAGCTACCGGGACAGGGGATCGTCCTACGAGCAGTACTTC. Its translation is CASSYRDRGSSYEQYF.

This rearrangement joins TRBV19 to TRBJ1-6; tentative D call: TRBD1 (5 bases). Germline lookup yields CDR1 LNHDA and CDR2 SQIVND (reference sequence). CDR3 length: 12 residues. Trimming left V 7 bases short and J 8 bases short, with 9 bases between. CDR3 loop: CASNGGDSPLHF. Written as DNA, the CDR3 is TGTGCCAGTAACGGGGGAGATTCACCCCTCCACTTT.

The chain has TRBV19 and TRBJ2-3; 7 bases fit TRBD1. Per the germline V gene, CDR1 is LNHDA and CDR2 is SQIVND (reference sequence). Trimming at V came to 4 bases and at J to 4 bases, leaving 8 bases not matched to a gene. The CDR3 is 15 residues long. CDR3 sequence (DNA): TGTGCCAGTAGTAGGGGGACAGCATCATCAGATACGCAGTATTTT. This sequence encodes CASSRGTASSDTQYF.

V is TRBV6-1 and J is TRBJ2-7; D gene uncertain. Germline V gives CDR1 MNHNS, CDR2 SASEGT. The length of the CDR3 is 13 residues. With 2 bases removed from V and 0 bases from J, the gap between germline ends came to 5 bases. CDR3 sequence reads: CASSELVSYEQYF. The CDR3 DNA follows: TGTGCCAGCAGTGAACTCGTCTCCTACGAGCAGTACTTC.

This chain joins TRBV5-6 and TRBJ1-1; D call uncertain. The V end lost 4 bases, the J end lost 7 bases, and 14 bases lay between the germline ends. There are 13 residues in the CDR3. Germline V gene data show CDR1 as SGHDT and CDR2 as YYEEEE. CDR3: CASSALNRGEAFF. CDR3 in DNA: TGTGCCAGCAGCGCCCTTAATCGGGGTGAAGCTTTCTTT.

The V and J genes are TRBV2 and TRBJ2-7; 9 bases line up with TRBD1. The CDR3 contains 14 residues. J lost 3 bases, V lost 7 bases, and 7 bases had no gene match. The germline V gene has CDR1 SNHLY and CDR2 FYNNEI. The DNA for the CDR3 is TGTGCCAGCATCGAGGGGGACAGGGACTACGAGCAGTACTTC. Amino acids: CASIEGDRDYEQYF.

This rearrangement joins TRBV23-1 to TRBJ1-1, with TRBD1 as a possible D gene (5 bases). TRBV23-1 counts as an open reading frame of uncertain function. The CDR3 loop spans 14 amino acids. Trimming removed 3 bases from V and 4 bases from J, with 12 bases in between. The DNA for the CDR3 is TGCGCCAGCAGTCAGGGCAGGGAAGGCACTGAAGCTTTCTTT. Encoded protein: CASSQGREGTEAFF.

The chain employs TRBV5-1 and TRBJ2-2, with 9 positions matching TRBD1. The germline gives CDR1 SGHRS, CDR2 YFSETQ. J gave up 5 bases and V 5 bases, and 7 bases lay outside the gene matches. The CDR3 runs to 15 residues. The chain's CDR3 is CASRGGQGGTGELFF. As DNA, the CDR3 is TGCGCCAGCAGAGGGGGACAGGGAGGAACCGGGGAGCTGTTTTTT.

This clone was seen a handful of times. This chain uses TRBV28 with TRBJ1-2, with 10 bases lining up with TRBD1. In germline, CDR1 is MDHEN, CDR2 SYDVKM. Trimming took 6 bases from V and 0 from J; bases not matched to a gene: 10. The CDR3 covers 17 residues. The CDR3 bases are TGTGCCAGCAGGACCCTGGCGACAGGGGGCACTAACTATGGCTACACCTTC. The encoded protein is CASRTLATGGTNYGYTF.

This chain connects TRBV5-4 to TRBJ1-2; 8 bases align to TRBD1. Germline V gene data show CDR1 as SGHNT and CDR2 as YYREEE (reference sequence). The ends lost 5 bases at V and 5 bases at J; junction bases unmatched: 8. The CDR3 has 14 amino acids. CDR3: CASSFDRGGYGYTF. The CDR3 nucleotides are TGTGCCAGCAGTTTCGACAGGGGAGGGTATGGCTACACCTTC. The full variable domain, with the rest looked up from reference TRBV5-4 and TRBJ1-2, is ETGVTQSPTHLIKTRGQQVTLRCSSQSGHNTVSWYQQALGQGPQFIFQYYREEENGRGNFPPRFSGLQFPNYSSELNVNALELDDSALYLCASSFDRGGYGYTFGSGTRLTVV.

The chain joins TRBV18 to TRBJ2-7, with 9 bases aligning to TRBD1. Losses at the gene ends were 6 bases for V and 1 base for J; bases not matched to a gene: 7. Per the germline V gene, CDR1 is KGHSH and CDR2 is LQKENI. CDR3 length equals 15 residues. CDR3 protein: CASSQTGGRSYEQYF. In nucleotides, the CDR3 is TGTGCCAGCTCGCAAACAGGGGGCAGATCCTACGAGCAGTACTTC.

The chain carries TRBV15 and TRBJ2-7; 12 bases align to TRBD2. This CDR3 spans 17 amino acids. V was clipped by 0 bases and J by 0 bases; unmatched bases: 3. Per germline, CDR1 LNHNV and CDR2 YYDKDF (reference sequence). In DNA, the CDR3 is TGTGCCACCAGCAGAGATCGACTAGCGGGGGCCTCCTACGAGCAGTACTTC. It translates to CATSRDRLAGASYEQYF. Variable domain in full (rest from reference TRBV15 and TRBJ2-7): DAMVIQNPRYQVTQFGKPVTLSCSQTLNHNVMYWYQQKSSQAPKLLFHYYDKDFNNEADTPDNFQSRRPNTSFCFLDIRSPGLGDTAMYLCATSRDRLAGASYEQYFGPGTRLTVT.

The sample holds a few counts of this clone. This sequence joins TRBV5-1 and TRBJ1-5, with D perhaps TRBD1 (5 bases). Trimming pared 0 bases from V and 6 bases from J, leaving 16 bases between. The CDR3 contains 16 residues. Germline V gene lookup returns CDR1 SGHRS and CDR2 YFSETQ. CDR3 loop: CASSLDPTGYGQPQHF. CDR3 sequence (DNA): TGCGCCAGCAGCTTGGACCCTACAGGATACGGTCAGCCCCAGCATTTT. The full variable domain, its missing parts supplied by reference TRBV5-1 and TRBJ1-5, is KAGVTQTPRYLIKTRGQQVTLSCSPISGHRSVSWYQQTPGQGLQFLFEYFSETQRNKGNFPGRFSGRQFSNSRSEMNVSTLELGDSALYLCASSLDPTGYGQPQHFGDGTRLSIL.